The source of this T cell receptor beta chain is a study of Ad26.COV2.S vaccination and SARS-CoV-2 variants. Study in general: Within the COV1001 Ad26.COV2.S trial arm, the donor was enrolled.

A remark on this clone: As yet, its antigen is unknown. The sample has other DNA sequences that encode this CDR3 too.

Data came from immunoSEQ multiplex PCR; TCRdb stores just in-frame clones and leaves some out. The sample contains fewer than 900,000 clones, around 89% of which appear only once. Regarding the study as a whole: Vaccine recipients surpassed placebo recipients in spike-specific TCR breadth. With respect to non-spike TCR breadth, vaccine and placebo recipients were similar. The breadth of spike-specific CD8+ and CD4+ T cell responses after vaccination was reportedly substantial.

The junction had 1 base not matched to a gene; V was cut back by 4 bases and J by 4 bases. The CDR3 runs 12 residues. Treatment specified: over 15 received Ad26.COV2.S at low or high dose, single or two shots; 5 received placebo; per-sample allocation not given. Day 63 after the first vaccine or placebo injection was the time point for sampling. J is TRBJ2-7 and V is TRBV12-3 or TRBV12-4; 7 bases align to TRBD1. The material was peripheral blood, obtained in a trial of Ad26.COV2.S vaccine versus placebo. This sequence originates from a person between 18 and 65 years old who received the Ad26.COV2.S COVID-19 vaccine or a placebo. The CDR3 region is CASSSQGYEQYF. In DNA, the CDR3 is TGTGCCAGCAGTTCACAGGGGTACGAGCAGTACTTC.